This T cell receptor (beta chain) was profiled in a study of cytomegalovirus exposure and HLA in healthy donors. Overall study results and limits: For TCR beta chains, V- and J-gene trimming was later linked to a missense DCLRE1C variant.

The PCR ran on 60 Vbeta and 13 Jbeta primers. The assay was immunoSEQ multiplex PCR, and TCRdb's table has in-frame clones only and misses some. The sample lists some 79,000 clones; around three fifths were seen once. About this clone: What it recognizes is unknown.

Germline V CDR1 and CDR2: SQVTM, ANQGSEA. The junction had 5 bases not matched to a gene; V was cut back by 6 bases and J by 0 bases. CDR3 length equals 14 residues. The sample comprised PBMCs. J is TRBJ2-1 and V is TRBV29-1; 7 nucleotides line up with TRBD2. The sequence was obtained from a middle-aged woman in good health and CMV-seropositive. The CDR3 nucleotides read TGCAGCGTCGCTAGACTAGCCTCCTACAATGAGCAGTTCTTC. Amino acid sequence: CSVARLASYNEQFF.